Listed below are T cell receptor beta chains from one sample, sequenced in a study of identical twins. TCRdb reprocessed the 5' RACE reads via MiXCR and lists one record per CDR3 protein. The sample includes approximately 280,000 distinct CDR3 sequences, more than 6.5% of them seen just once. The data were also submitted as part of a second study, on yellow fever vaccine responses in identical twins.

The sample taken for sequencing was memory (CD45RO+) T cells sorted from blood. These receptors were taken from a woman younger than 30 in good health. Each CDR3 is given with its conserved first and last residue. The order of the fields is clone size, V gene, D gene, J gene, CDR3 DNA, CDR3 protein. D genes are given only for firm matches. Part of the rows lack a size; the others show once, few, many or a class for expanded clones.

many,TRBV2,TRBD1,TRBJ2-2,TGTGCCAGCAGTGAATTAATGAGGGGGCCAGGGGAGCTGTTTTTT,CASSELMRGPGELFF
few,TRBV19,TRBD2,TRBJ2-5,TGTGCCAGTAGCCATACGGGCGGGGGACAAGAGACCCAGTACTTC,CASSHTGGGQETQYF
many,TRBV29-1,NA,TRBJ2-2,TGCAGCGAGCTCACAGGGCGGAACACCGGGGAGCTGTTTTTT,CSELTGRNTGELFF
many,TRBV5-1,NA,TRBJ1-1,TGCGCCAGCAGCAAAGACAGCATGAACACTGAAGCTTTCTTT,CASSKDSMNTEAFF
NA,TRBV3-1,NA,TRBJ2-5,TGTGCCAGCAGCCATAGCAAATTCCAAGAGACCCAGTACTTC,CASSHSKFQETQYF
NA,TRBV3-1,TRBD2,TRBJ2-1,TGTGCCAGCACCACTTCCGGGGGGGCCTGGGATGAGCAGTTCTTC,CASTTSGGAWDEQFF
many,TRBV6-4,TRBD2,TRBJ2-1,TGTGCCAGCAGTGAGAAAGCGGGAGGGTACAATGAGCAGTTCTTC,CASSEKAGGYNEQFF
many,TRBV3-1,NA,TRBJ1-1,TGTGCCAGCAGCTCCGGGACTGAAGCTTTCTTT,CASSSGTEAFF
few,TRBV20-1,NA,TRBJ1-2,TGCAGTGCGCATAACTATGGCTACACCTTC,CSAHNYGYTF
many,TRBV24-1,TRBD2,TRBJ2-1,TGTGCCACCAGTGATCCCTATAGCGGGGGAATATACAATGAGCAGTTCTTC,CATSDPYSGGIYNEQFF
few,TRBV15,NA,TRBJ2-2,TGTGCCACCAGCAGGTCTAGAGGCACCGGGGAGCTGTTTTTT,CATSRSRGTGELFF
NA,TRBV3-1,NA,TRBJ2-1,TGTGCCAGCAGCCACAAGGGGACCTACAATGAGCAGTTCTTC,CASSHKGTYNEQFF
NA,TRBV10-1,NA,TRBJ2-4,TGCGCCAGCAGCGGGACAGCGGGAAACATTCAGTACTTC,CASSGTAGNIQYF
few,TRBV6-1,TRBD2,TRBJ2-1,TGTGCCAGCAGTGAAACTAGCGGGAGCTACAATGAGCAGTTCTTC,CASSETSGSYNEQFF
many,TRBV7-6,NA,TRBJ2-3,TGTGCCAGCAGCTTCTCGACATACAGCACAGATACGCAGTATTTT,CASSFSTYSTDTQYF
many,TRBV21-1,NA,TRBJ2-2,TGTGCCAGCAGCAAACAGGTCCGGGAGCCCACCGGGGAGCTGTTTTTT,CASSKQVREPTGELFF
few,TRBV11-1,NA,TRBJ2-1,TGTGCCAGCAGCTTAAAGGGGATCGACAATGAGCAGTTCTTC,CASSLKGIDNEQFF
few,TRBV27,NA,TRBJ2-5,TGTGCCAGCCGACGGACATCGTTCGGGGAGACCCAGTACTTC,CASRRTSFGETQYF
few,TRBV9,NA,TRBJ2-3,TGTGCCAGCAGCGTGGGCGGGTCTAGCACAGATACGCAGTATTTT,CASSVGGSSTDTQYF
many,TRBV5-1,TRBD1,TRBJ2-3,TGCGCCAGCAGCTTGAAACAGGGGTCAGATACGCAGTATTTT,CASSLKQGSDTQYF
NA,TRBV19,NA,TRBJ2-1,TGTGCCAGTAGTATCGGGGACAATGAGCAGTTCTTC,CASSIGDNEQFF
NA,TRBV19,NA,TRBJ2-7,TGTGCCAGTAGTCGATTCGCTGGGACCAACGAGCAGTACTTC,CASSRFAGTNEQYF
many,TRBV4-2,NA,TRBJ2-2,TGTGCCAGCAGCCAGTGGGACAACACCGGGGAGCTGTTTTTT,CASSQWDNTGELFF
NA,TRBV2,TRBD1,TRBJ2-2,TGTGCCAGCAGTGTAGGGACAGTAACCGGGGAGCTGTTTTTT,CASSVGTVTGELFF
few,TRBV6-1,NA,TRBJ1-1,TGTGCCAGCAATAGCGCTGGCTCCCCCCAGAACACTGAAGCTTTCTTT,CASNSAGSPQNTEAFF
few,TRBV7-8,NA,TRBJ2-1,TGTGCCAGCAGCTTAGACTTTTCTTCCACAATGGTTGGGTTCTTC,CASSLDFSSTMVGFF
NA,TRBV11-2,NA,TRBJ2-2,TGTGCCAGCAGCGAAAGACCCGGGAGTCCGGACACCGGGGAGCTGTTTTTT,CASSERPGSPDTGELFF
many,TRBV12-3/TRBV12-4,NA,TRBJ2-3,TGTGCCAGCAAAGTAGCGAGGGGCACAGATACGCAGTATTTT,CASKVARGTDTQYF
NA,TRBV5-1,NA,TRBJ2-5,TGCGCCAGCAGCTTGGTCGGTTGGGAGACCCAGTACTTC,CASSLVGWETQYF
many,TRBV27,NA,TRBJ1-5,TGTGCCAGCAGAGGAGGGAGAAATCAGCCCCAGCATTTT,CASRGGRNQPQHF
many,TRBV5-1,NA,TRBJ1-4,TGCGCCAGCAGCTTGGGACAGTCTAATGAAAAACTGTTTTTT,CASSLGQSNEKLFF
many,TRBV28,NA,TRBJ2-5,TGTGCCAGCAGTTTTAGGGGTGGTTGGCGAGAGACCCAGTACTTC,CASSFRGGWRETQYF
few,TRBV19,NA,TRBJ2-5,TGTGCCAGTAGCCCTACGTGGACAGACCAAGAGACCCAGTACTTC,CASSPTWTDQETQYF
few,TRBV20-1,NA,TRBJ2-5,TGCAGTGCTAGTCCTCGCGGGCGATACCAAGAGACCCAGTACTTC,CSASPRGRYQETQYF
many,TRBV7-8,NA,TRBJ2-1,TGTGCCAGCAGTCATCAGGGGAATGAGCAGTTCTTC,CASSHQGNEQFF
many,TRBV27,NA,TRBJ1-4,TGTGCCAGCAGTTTCGTAGCTAATGAAAAACTGTTTTTT,CASSFVANEKLFF
few,TRBV7-3,NA,TRBJ2-3,TGTGCCAGCAGCTCTGGAGTAGTTGGGGATACGCAGTATTTT,CASSSGVVGDTQYF
NA,TRBV20-1,TRBD1,TRBJ2-7,TGCAGTGCTAGAGGGCAGGGGGCGCGAAAGGCCTACGAGCAGTACTTC,CSARGQGARKAYEQYF
NA,TRBV20-1,NA,TRBJ1-1,TGCAGTGCTAGATGGGGAGACCGACTTGAAGCTTTCTTT,CSARWGDRLEAFF
many,TRBV4-2,NA,TRBJ2-3,TGTGCCAGCAGCCAAGATCGAGGAGGGGGCACAGATACGCAGTATTTT,CASSQDRGGGTDTQYF
many,TRBV5-5,NA,TRBJ1-6,TGTGCCAGCAGCTTGGGCGGAGAGATAAGCCTTTCACCCCTCCACTTT,CASSLGGEISLSPLHF
many,TRBV20-1,NA,TRBJ1-1,TGCAGTGCCAATCCAGGGGTGAACACTGAAGCTTTCTTT,CSANPGVNTEAFF
few,TRBV10-3,NA,TRBJ2-5,TGTGCCATCAGTGAGGGGGGACAAGAGACCCAGTACTTC,CAISEGGQETQYF
many,TRBV21-1,NA,TRBJ2-3,TGTGCCAGCAGCAAAGGCCAGGGTCACGATACGCAGTATTTT,CASSKGQGHDTQYF
few,TRBV4-2,NA,TRBJ1-2,TGTGCCAGCAGCCAACTTCTAGGGGATGGCTACACCTTC,CASSQLLGDGYTF